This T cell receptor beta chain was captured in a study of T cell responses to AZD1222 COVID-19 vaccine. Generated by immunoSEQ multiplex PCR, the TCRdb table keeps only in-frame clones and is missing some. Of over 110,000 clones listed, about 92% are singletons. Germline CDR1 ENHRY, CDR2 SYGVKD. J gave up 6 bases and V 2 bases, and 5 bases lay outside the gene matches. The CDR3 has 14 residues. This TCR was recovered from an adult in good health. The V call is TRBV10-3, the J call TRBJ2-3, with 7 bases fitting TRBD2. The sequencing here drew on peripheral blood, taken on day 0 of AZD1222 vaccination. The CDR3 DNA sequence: TGTGCCATCAGTGAGGGGCTAGCGGCCGATACGCAGTATTTT. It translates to CAISEGLAADTQYF.